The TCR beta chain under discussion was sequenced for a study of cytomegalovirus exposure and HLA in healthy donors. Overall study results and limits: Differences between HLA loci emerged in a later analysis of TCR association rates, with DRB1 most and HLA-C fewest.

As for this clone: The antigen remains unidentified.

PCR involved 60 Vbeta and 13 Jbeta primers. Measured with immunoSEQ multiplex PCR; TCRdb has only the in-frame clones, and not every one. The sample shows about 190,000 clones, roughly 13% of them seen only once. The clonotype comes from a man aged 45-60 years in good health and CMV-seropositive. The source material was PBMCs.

The CDR3 bases are TGTGCCAGCAGTTTATCGCAGACTAGCGGGGTGGCAGATACGCAGTATTTT. Translated: CASSLSQTSGVADTQYF. The rearrangement joins TRBV27 to TRBJ2-3, with TRBD2 matching 11 bases. The ends lost 0 bases at V and 4 bases at J; junction bases unmatched: 6. This CDR3 comprises 17 residues. The germline gives CDR1 MNHEY, CDR2 SMNVEV (reference sequence).